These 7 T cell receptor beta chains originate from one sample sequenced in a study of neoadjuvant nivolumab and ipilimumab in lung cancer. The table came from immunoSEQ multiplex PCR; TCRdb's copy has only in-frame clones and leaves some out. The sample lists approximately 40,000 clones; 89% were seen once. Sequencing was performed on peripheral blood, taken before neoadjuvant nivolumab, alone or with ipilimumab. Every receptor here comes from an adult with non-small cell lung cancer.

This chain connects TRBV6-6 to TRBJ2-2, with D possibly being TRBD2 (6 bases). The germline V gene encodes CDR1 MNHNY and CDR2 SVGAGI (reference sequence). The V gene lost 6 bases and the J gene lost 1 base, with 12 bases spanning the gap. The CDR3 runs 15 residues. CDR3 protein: CASRSLEGNTGELFF. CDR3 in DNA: TGTGCCAGCAGATCCTTGGAGGGGAACACCGGGGAGCTGTTTTTT.

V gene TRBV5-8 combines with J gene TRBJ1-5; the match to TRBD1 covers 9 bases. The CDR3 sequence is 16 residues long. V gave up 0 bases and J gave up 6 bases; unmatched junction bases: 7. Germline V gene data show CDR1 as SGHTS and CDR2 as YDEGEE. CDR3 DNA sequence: TGTGCCAGCAGCTTGGAGGGACAGGGCGCGAGTCAGCCCCAGCATTTT. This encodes CASSLEGQGASQPQHF. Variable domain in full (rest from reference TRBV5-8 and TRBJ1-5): EAGVTQSPTHLIKTRGQQATLRCSPISGHTSVYWYQQALGLGLQFLLWYDEGEERNRGNFPPRFSGRQFPNYSSELNVNALELEDSALYLCASSLEGQGASQPQHFGDGTRLSIL.

The CDR3 DNA reads as TGTGCCAGCCTAAATGAAGGGCTTTTCAATGAGCAGTTCTTC. It specifies CASLNEGLFNEQFF. V usage is TRBV7-8 and J usage is TRBJ2-1; D uncertain. Looked up from germline, CDR1 is SGHVS and CDR2 is FQNEAQ. This CDR3 has 14 residues. Trimming pared 8 bases from V and 6 bases from J, leaving 17 bases between. The full variable domain, rest sourced from reference TRBV7-8 and TRBJ2-1, is GAGVSQSPRYKVAKRGQDVALRCDPISGHVSLFWYQQALGQGPEFLTYFQNEAQLDKSGLPSDRFFAERPEGSVSTLKIQRTQQEDSAVYLCASLNEGLFNEQFFGPGTRLTVL.

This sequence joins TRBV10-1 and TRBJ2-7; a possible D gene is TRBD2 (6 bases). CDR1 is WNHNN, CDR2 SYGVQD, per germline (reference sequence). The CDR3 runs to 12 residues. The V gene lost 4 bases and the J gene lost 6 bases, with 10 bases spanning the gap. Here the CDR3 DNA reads TGCGCCAGCAGTGGGGACTCCCGCGAGCAGTACTTC. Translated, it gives CASSGDSREQYF.

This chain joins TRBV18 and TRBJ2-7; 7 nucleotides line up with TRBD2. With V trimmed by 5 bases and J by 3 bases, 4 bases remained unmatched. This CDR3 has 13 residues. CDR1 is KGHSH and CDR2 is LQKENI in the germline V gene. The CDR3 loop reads CASSGLADYEQYF. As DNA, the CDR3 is TGTGCCAGCTCAGGGCTAGCGGACTACGAGCAGTACTTC.

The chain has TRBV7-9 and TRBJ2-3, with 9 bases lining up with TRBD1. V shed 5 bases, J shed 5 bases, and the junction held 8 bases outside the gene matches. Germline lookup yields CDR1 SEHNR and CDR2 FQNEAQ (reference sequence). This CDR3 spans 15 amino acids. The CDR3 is CASSPRTGVGDTQYF. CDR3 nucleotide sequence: TGTGCCAGCAGCCCCCGGACAGGGGTAGGAGATACGCAGTATTTT.

CDR3 sequence reads: CATSGVGPLREKLFF. The CDR3 bases are TGTGCCACCAGCGGCGTCGGGCCTCTGAGGGAAAAACTGTTTTTT. This sequence joins TRBV15 and TRBJ1-4; D gene uncertain. Trimming stripped 5 bases from V and 8 bases from J, with 18 bases between. The germline V gene encodes CDR1 LNHNV and CDR2 YYDKDF (reference sequence). CDR3 length: 15 residues.